The 20 T cell receptor beta chains presented below share a single source sample, sequenced in a study of OX40 agonist ivuxolimab in advanced cancers. Produced via immunoSEQ multiplex PCR; TCRdb's table is partial and in-frame only. The table lists under 20,000 clones, approximately 83% of them singletons, with about 56% in the top ten. The specimen was CD4+ or CD8+ T cells sorted from blood, collected in a trial of the OX40 agonist ivuxolimab. The source is an adult with an advanced solid tumor such as melanoma, head and neck, liver or kidney cancer.

The V and J genes are TRBV5-1 and TRBJ1-1, with 7 bases identical to TRBD1. The CDR3 length is 13 residues. Trimming took 1 base from V and 6 from J; bases not matched to a gene: 3. Per the germline V gene, CDR1 is SGHRS and CDR2 is YFSETQ. The DNA of the CDR3 is TGCGCCAGCAGCTTGTCAGGGGGATCTGAAGCTTTCTTT. Amino acids: CASSLSGGSEAFF.

This sequence joins TRBV11-3 and TRBJ2-3, with TRBD2 matching 12 bases. The germline CDR1 and CDR2 sequences are SGHNT and YENEEA. The CDR3 is 16 amino acids. The ends lost 5 bases at V and 2 bases at J; junction bases unmatched: 5. CDR3 in DNA: TGTGCCAGCAGCCCAAGACTAGCGGGGGACACAGATACGCAGTATTTT. Its translation is CASSPRLAGDTDTQYF.

The V call is TRBV28, the J call TRBJ2-3; 11 bases line up with TRBD2. CDR3 size: 16 residues. The J segment lost 6 bases and the V segment lost 6 bases, leaving 11 bases of the junction unmatched. CDR1 and CDR2 (germline): MDHEN, SYDVKM. CDR3 protein: CASRALSGGAVDTQYF. The CDR3 DNA sequence: TGTGCCAGCAGGGCCCTTAGCGGGGGGGCCGTGGATACGCAGTATTTT.

This clone appeared a single time. This chain joins TRBV28 and TRBJ1-5; possible D gene TRBD1, 5 bases. V gave up 10 bases and J gave up 1 base, with 20 bases separating them. Germline V gene data show CDR1 as MDHEN and CDR2 as SYDVKM. This CDR3 is built from 16 residues. CDR3 sequence: CATRWGLEGSNQPQHF. The CDR3 nucleotides are TGTGCCACGAGGTGGGGTCTCGAGGGGAGCAATCAGCCCCAGCATTTT.

The rearrangement joins TRBV27 to TRBJ2-5, with 8 positions matching TRBD2. The V gene end was trimmed by 5 bases and the J gene end by 5 bases; junction bases not matched to a gene: 4. The CDR3 runs 13 residues. Germline lookup yields CDR1 MNHEY and CDR2 SMNVEV (reference sequence). The CDR3 loop reads CASSPPGGETQYF. DNA of the CDR3: TGTGCCAGCAGTCCCCCGGGAGGGGAGACCCAGTACTTC.

The chain is built from TRBV2 and TRBJ1-1; no clear D. Between the trimmed V and J ends, which lost 3 bases and 5 bases, there was a span of 13 bases. Per germline, CDR1 SNHLY and CDR2 FYNNEI. There are 14 residues in the CDR3. The CDR3 region has the DNA TGTGCCAGCAGTGAGGACGGGGTTGAGACTGAAGCTTTCTTT. Amino acids: CASSEDGVETEAFF.

V and J are TRBV4-1 and TRBJ1-3; D remains unclear. CDR3 size: 12 residues. Germline-derived CDR1 and CDR2 are MGHRA and YSYEKL. Trimming removed 2 bases from V and 3 bases from J, with 2 bases in between. The CDR3 nucleotides read TGCGCCAGCAGCCAAAGTGGAAACACCATATATTTT. Encoded protein: CASSQSGNTIYF.

This chain links TRBV27 with TRBJ2-5; 10 positions match TRBD2. The CDR3 contains 13 residues. V was clipped by 9 bases and J by 5 bases; unmatched bases: 6. Germline CDR1 reads MNHEY; CDR2 reads SMNVEV (reference sequence). CDR3: CASKSGGAETQYF. The CDR3 DNA sequence: TGTGCCAGTAAGAGCGGGGGGGCTGAGACCCAGTACTTC.

The V and J genes are TRBV6-5 and TRBJ1-6; 8 nucleotides match TRBD1. CDR3 size: 14 residues. The germline V gene encodes CDR1 MNHEY and CDR2 SVGAGI. Trimming at V came to 6 bases and at J to 14 bases, leaving 12 bases not matched to a gene. The CDR3 here is CASSLGQVRWALHF. CDR3 DNA sequence: TGTGCCAGCAGCCTGGGACAGGTCCGTTGGGCCCTCCACTTT.

V and J are TRBV6-1 and TRBJ2-1; no reliable D call. V lost 1 base to trimming and J lost 4 bases, with 2 bases between them. The CDR3 has 12 amino acids. CDR1 MNHNS and CDR2 SASEGT come from the germline V gene. The CDR3 region is CASSEGYNEQFF. The CDR3 DNA follows: TGTGCCAGCAGTGAAGGATACAATGAGCAGTTCTTC.

As to this clone: With a much larger clone just one base away, this may be a read error. This sequence joins TRBV6-6 and TRBJ2-3; no definite D call. Germline CDR1 and CDR2: MNHNY and SVGAGI (reference sequence). The V and J ends lost 5 bases and 2 bases respectively, with 2 bases between them. This CDR3 comprises 11 residues. The CDR3 DNA sequence: TGTGCCAGCAGTGACACAGATACGCAGTATTTT. Translating gives CASSDTDTQYF.

This clone was counted a few times. The genes are TRBV28 and TRBJ1-6; 9 bases match TRBD1. Germline V gene lookup returns CDR1 MDHEN and CDR2 SYDVKM. The CDR3 is made up of 13 amino acids. The junction had 9 bases not matched to a gene; V was cut back by 8 bases and J by 13 bases. CDR3 DNA sequence: TGTGCCAGCGGCGGGACAGGGCCTACCCCCCTCCACTTT. Residues: CASGGTGPTPLHF.

The CDR3 nucleotides are TGTGCTAGTGGACGGACACCCAATCAGCCCCAGCATTTT. Protein: CASGRTPNQPQHF. The chain carries TRBV12-5 and TRBJ1-5, with D tentatively TRBD1 (5 bases). Trimming took 6 bases from V and 3 from J, leaving 9 bases between them. The germline V gene encodes CDR1 LGHNT and CDR2 FRNRAP. CDR3 length: 13 amino acids.

The sample holds a few counts of this clone. The chain couples TRBV23-1 to TRBJ1-5, with D unclear. TRBV23-1 is sorted into the ORF group, with uncertain function. V lost 2 bases, J lost 5 bases, and 4 bases lay in between. The CDR3 consists of 12 residues. CDR3 residues: CASSQHDQPQHF. CDR3 coding DNA: TGCGCCAGCAGTCAACATGATCAGCCCCAGCATTTT.

There are a few counts of this clone. The rearrangement links TRBV6-5 to TRBJ1-4; D may be TRBD1 (5 bases). The CDR3 has 13 residues. Deletions cut 4 bases from V and 8 bases from J, with 11 bases between. Looked up from germline, CDR1 is MNHEY and CDR2 is SVGAGI. Here the CDR3 DNA reads TGTGCCAGCAGTTGGGGCAATCGCGAAAAACTGTTTTTT. Residues: CASSWGNREKLFF.

The gene calls are TRBV4-1 and TRBJ2-5; 7 bases are a match to TRBD2. V shed 3 bases and J 5 bases; nucleotides not matched to a gene: 3. The CDR3 sequence is 13 residues long. CDR1 is MGHRA, CDR2 YSYEKL, per germline. CDR3 region: CASSQGLLETQYF. DNA for the CDR3: TGCGCCAGCAGCCAGGGACTATTGGAGACCCAGTACTTC.

The V call is TRBV6-6, the J call TRBJ2-1, with TRBD2 identical over 9 bases. V trimming: 6 bases; J trimming: 4 bases; junction bases outside the gene matches: 10. This CDR3 has 16 residues. CDR1 is MNHNY, CDR2 SVGAGI, per germline (reference sequence). Here the CDR3 reads CASRPDSGGAYNEQFF. In DNA form, the CDR3 reads TGTGCCAGCAGGCCCGATAGCGGGGGAGCATACAATGAGCAGTTCTTC.

This sequence joins TRBV5-4 and TRBJ1-5, with D hard to call. The CDR3 covers 14 residues. CDR1 is SGHNT and CDR2 is YYREEE in the germline V gene (reference sequence). Deletions cut 4 bases from V and 3 bases from J, with 11 bases between. The CDR3, as DNA: TGTGCCAGCAGCCAAGAATTCGCCAATCAGCCCCAGCATTTT. As protein: CASSQEFANQPQHF.

This clone was observed a handful of times. This rearrangement joins TRBV7-9 to TRBJ2-7; D remains ambiguous. This CDR3 has 12 amino acids. Trimming left V 0 bases short and J 12 bases short, with 12 bases between. Germline V lookup: CDR1 SEHNR, CDR2 FQNEAQ (reference sequence). The CDR3, as DNA: TGTGCCAGCAGCTTAGCCCTGGACCGACCGTACTTC. This gives the protein CASSLALDRPYF.

The gene calls are TRBV7-8 and TRBJ2-7; D may be TRBD1 or TRBD2 (5 bases each). Germline V gene lookup returns CDR1 SGHVS and CDR2 FQNEAQ. The ends were cut back, 5 bases at V and 0 bases at J, with 11 bases in the middle. The CDR3 spans 14 residues. Written as DNA, the CDR3 is TGTGCCAGCAGCCCCGGGACGGGCTCCTACGAGCAGTACTTC. This gives the protein CASSPGTGSYEQYF.